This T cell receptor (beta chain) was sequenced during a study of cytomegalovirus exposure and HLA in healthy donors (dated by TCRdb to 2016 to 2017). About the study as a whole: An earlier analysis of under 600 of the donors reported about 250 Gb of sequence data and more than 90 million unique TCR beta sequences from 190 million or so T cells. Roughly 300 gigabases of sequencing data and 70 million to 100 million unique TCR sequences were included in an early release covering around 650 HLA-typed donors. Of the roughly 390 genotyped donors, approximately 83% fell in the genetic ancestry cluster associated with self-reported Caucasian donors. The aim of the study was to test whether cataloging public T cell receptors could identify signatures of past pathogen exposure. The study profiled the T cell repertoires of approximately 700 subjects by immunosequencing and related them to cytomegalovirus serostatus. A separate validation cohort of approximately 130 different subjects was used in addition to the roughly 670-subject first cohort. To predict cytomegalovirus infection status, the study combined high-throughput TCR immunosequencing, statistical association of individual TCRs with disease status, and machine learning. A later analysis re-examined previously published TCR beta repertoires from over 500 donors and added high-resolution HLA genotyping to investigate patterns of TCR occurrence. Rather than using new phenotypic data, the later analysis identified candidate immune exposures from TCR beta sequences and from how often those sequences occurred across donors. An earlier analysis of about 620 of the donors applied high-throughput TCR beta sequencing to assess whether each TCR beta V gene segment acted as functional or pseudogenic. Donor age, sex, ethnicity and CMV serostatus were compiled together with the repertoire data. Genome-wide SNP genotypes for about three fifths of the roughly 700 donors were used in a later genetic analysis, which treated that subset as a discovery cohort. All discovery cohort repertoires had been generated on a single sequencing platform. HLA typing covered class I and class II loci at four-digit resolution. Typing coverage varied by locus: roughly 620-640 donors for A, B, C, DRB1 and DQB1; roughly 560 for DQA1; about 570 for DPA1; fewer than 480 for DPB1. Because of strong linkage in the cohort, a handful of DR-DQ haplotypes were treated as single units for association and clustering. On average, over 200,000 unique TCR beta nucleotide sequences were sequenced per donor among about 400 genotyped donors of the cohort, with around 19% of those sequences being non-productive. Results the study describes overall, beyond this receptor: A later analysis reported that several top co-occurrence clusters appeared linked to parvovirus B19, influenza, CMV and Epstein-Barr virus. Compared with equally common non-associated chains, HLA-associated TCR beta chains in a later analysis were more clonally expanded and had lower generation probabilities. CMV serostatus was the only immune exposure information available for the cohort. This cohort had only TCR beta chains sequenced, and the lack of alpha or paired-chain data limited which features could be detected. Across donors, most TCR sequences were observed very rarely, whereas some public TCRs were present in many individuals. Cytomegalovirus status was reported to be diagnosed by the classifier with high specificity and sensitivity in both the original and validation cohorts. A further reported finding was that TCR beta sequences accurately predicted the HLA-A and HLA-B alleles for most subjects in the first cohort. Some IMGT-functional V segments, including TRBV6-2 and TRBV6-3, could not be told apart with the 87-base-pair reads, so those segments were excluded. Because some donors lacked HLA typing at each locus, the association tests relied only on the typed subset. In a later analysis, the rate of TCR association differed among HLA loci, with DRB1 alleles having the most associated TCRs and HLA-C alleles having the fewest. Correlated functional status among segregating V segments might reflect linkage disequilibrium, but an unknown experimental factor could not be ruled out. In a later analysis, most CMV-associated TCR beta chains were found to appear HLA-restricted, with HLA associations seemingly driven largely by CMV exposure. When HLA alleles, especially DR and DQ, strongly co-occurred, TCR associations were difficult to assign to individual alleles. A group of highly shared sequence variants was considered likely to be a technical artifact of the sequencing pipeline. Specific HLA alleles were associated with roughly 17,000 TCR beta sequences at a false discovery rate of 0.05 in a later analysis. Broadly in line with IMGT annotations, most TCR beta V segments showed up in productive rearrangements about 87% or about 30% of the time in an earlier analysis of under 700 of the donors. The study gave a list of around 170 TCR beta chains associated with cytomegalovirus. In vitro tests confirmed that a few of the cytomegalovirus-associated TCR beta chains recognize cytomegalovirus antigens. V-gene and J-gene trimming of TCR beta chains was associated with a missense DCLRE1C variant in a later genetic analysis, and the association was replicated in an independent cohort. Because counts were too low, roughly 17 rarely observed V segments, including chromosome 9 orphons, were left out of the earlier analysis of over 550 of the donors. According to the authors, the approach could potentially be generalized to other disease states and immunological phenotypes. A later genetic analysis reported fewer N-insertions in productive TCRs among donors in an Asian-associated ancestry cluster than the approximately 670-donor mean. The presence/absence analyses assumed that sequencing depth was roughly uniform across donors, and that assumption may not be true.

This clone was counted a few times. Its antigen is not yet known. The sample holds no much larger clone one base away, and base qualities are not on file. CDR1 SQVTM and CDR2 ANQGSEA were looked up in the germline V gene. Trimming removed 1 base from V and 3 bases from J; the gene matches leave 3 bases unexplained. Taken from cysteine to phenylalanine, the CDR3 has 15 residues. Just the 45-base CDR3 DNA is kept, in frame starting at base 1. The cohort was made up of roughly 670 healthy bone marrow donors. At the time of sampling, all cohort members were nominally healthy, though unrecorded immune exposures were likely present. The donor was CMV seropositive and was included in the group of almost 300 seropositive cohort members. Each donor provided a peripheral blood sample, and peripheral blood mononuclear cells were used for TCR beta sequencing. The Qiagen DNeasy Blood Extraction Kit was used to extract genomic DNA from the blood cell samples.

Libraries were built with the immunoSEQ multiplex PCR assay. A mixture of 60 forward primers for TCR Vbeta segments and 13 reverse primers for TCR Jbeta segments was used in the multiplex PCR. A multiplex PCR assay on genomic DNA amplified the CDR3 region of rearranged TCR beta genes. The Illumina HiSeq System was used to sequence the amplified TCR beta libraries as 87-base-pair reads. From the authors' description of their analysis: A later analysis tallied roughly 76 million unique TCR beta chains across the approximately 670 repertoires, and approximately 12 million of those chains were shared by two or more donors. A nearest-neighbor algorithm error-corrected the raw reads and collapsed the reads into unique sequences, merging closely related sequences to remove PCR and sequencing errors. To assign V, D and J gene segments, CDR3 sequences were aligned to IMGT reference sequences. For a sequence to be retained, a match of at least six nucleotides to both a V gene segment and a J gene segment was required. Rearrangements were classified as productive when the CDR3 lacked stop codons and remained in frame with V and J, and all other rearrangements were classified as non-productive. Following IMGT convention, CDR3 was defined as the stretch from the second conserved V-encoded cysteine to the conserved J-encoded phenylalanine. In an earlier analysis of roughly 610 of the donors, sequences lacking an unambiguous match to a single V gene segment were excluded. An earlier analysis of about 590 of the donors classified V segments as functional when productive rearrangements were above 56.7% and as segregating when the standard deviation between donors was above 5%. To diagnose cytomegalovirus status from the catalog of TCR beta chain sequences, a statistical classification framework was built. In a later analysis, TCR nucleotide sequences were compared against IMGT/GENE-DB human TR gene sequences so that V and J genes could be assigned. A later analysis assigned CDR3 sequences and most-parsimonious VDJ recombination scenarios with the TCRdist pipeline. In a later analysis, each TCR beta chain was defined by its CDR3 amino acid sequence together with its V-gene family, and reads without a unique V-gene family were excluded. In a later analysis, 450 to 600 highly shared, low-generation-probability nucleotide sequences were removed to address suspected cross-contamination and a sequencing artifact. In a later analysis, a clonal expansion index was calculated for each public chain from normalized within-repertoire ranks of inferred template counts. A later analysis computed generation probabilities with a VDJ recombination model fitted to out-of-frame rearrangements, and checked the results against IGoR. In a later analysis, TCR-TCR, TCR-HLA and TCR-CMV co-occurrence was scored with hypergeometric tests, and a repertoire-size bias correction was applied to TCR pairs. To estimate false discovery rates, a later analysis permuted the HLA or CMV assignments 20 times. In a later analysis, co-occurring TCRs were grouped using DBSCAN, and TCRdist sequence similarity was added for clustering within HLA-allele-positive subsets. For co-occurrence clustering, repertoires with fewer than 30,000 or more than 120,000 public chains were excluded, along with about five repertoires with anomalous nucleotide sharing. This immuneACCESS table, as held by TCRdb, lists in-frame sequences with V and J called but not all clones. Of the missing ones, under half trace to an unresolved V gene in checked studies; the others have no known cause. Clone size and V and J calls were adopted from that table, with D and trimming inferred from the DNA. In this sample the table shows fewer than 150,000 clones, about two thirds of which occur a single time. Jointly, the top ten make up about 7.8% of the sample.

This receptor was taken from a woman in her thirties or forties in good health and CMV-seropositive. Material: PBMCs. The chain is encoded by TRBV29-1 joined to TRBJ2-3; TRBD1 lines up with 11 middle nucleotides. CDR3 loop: CSVEAGTGGTDTQYF. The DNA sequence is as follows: TGCAGCGTTGAAGCCGGGACAGGGGGGACAGATACGCAGTATTTT.